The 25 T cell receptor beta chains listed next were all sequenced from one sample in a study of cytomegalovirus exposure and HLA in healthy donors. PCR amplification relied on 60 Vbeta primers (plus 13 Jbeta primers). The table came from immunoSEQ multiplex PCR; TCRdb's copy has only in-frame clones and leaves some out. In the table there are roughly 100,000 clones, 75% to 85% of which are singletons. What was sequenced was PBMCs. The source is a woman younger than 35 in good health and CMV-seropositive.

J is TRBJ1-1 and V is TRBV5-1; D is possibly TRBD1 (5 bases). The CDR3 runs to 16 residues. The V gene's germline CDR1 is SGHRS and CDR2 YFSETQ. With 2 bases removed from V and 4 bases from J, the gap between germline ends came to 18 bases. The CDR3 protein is CASSLKRRGVGTEAFF. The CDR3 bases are TGCGCCAGCAGCTTAAAGCGGCGGGGCGTAGGCACTGAAGCTTTCTTT.

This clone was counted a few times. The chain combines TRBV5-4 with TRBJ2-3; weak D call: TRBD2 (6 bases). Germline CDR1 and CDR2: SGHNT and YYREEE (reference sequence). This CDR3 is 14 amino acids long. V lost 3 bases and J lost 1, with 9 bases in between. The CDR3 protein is CASSSGTGTDTQYF. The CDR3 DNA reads TGTGCCAGCAGCTCCGGGACTGGCACAGATACGCAGTATTTT.

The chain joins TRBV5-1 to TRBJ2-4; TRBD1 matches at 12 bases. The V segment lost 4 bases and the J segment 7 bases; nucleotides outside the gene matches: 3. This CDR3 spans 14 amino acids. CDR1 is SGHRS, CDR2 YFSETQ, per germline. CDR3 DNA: TGCGCCAGCAGCCCCGGGACAGGGGGCAACATTCAGTACTTC. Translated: CASSPGTGGNIQYF.

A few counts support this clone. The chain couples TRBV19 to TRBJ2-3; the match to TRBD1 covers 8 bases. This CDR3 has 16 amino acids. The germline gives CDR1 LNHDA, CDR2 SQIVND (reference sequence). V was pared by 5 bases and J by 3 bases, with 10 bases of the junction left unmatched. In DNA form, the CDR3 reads TGTGCCAGTAGTGGCCGCCGGGACAGGTATACAGATACGCAGTATTTT. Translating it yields CASSGRRDRYTDTQYF.

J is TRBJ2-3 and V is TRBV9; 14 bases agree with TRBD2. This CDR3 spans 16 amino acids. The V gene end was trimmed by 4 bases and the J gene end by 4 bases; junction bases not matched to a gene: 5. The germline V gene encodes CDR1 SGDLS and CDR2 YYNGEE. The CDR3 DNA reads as TGTGCCAGCAGCCCGGGGACTAGCGGGAGTGCAGATACGCAGTATTTT. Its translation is CASSPGTSGSADTQYF. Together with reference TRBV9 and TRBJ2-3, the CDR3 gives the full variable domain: DSGVTQTPKHLITATGQRVTLRCSPRSGDLSVYWYQQSLDQGLQFLIQYYNGEERAKGNILERFSAQQFPDLHSELNLSSLELGDSALYFCASSPGTSGSADTQYFGPGTRLTVL.

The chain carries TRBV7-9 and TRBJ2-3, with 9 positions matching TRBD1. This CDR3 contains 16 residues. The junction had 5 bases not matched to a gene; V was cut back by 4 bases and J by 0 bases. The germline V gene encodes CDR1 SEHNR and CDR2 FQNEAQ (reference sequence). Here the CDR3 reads CASSSPGQGSTDTQYF. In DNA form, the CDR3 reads TGTGCCAGCAGCTCACCGGGACAGGGAAGCACAGATACGCAGTATTTT.

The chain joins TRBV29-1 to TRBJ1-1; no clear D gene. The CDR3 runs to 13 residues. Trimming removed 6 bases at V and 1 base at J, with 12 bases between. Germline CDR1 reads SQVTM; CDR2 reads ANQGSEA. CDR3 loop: CSVVSSSNTEAFF. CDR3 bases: TGCAGCGTCGTATCCTCTTCGAACACTGAAGCTTTCTTT.

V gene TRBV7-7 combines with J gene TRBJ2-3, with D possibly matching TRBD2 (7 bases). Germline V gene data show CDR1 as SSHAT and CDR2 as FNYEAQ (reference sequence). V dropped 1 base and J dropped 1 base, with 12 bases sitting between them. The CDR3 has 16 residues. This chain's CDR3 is CASSLGAGAGTDTQYF. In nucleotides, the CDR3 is TGTGCCAGCAGCTTAGGCGCGGGGGCCGGCACAGATACGCAGTATTTT.

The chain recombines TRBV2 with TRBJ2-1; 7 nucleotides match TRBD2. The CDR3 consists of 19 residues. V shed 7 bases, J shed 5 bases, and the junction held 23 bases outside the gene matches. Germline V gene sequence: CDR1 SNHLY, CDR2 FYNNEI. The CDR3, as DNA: TGTGCCAGCATGTCGTGGCTAGCGGAAAATCTTTACAAAAACAATGAGCAGTTCTTC. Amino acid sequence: CASMSWLAENLYKNNEQFF. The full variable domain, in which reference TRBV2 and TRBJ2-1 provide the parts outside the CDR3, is EPEVTQTPSHQVTQMGQEVILRCVPISNHLYFYWYRQILGQKVEFLVSFYNNEISEKSEIFDDQFSVERPDGSNFTLKIRSTKLEDSAMYFCASMSWLAENLYKNNEQFFGPGTRLTVL.

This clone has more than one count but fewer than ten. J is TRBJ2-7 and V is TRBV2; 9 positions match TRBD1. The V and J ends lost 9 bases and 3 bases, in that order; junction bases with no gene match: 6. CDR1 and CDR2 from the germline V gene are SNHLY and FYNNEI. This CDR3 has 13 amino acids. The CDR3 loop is CASSGTGIYEQYF. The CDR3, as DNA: TGTGCCAGTTCCGGGACAGGGATCTACGAGCAGTACTTC.

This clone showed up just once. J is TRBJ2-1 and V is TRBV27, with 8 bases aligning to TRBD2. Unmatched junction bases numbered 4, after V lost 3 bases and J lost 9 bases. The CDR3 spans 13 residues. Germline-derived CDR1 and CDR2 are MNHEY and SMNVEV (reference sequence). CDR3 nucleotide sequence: TGTGCCAGCAGTTTCGGGACTAGGGGTGAGCAGTTCTTC. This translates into CASSFGTRGEQFF.

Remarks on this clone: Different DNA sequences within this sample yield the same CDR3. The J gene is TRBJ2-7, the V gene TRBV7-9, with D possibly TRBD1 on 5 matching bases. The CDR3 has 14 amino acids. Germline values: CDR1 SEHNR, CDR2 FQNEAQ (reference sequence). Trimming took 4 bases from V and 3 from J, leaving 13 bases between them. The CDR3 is CASSSMGQVYEQYF. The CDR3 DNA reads TGTGCCAGCAGCTCAATGGGGCAGGTCTACGAGCAGTACTTC.

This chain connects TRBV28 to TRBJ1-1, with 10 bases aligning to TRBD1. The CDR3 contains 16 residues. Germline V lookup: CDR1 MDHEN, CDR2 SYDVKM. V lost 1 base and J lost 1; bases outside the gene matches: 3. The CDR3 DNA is TGTGCCAGCAGTTTATTGGGGACAGGGGAGAACACTGAAGCTTTCTTT. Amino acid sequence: CASSLLGTGENTEAFF. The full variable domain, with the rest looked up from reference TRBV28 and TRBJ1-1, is DVKVTQSSRYLVKRTGEKVFLECVQDMDHENMFWYRQDPGLGLRLIYFSYDVKMKEKGDIPEGYSVSREKKERFSLILESASTNQTSMYLCASSLLGTGENTEAFFGQGTRLTVV.

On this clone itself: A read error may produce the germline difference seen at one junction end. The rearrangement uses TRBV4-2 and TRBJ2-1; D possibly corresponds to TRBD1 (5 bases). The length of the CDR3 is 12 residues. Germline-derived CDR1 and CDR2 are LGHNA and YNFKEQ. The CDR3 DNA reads TGTGCCAGCAGCCAAGAGCGAGGCCTCAGGGTCTTC. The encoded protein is CASSQERGLRVF.

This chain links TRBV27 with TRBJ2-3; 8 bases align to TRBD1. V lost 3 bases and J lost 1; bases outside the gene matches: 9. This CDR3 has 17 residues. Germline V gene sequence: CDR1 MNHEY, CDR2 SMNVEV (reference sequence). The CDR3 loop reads CASSLISLTGGTDTQYF. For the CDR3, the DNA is TGTGCCAGCAGTTTGATCTCACTGACAGGGGGCACAGATACGCAGTATTTT.

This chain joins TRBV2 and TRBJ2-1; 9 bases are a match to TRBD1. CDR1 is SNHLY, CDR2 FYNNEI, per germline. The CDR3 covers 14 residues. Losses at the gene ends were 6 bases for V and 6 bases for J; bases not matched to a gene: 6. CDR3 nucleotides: TGTGCCAGCAGCACCGGGACAGGGTTCAATGAGCAGTTCTTC. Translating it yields CASSTGTGFNEQFF.

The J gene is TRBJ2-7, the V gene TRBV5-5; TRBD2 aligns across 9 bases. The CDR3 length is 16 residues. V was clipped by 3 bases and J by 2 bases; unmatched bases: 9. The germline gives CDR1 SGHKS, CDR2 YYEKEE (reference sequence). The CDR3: CASSSGLALTTYEQYF. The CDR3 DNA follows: TGTGCCAGCAGCTCCGGACTAGCGCTCACGACCTACGAGCAGTACTTC. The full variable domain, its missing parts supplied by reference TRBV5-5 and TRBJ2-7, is DAGVTQSPTHLIKTRGQQVTLRCSPISGHKSVSWYQQVLGQGPQFIFQYYEKEERGRGNFPDRFSARQFPNYSSELNVNALLLGDSALYLCASSSGLALTTYEQYFGPGTRLTVT.

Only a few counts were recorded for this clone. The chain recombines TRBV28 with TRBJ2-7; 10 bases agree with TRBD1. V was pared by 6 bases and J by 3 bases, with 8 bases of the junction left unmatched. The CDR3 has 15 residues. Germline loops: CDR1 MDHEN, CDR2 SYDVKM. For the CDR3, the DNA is TGTGCCAGCAGGGCGGGACAGGGGATTGACTACGAGCAGTACTTC. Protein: CASRAGQGIDYEQYF. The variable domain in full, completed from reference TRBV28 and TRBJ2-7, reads DVKVTQSSRYLVKRTGEKVFLECVQDMDHENMFWYRQDPGLGLRLIYFSYDVKMKEKGDIPEGYSVSREKKERFSLILESASTNQTSMYLCASRAGQGIDYEQYFGPGTRLTVT.

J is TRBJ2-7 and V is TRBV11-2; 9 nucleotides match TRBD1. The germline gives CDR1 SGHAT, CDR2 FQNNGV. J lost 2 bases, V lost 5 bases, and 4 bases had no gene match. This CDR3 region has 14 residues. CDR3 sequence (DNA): TGTGCCAGCAGCCAACAGGGGGCTGCCTACGAGCAGTACTTC. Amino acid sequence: CASSQQGAAYEQYF. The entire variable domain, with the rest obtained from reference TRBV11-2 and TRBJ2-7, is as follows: EAGVAQSPRYKIIEKRQSVAFWCNPISGHATLYWYQQILGQGPKLLIQFQNNGVVDDSQLPKDRFSAERLKGVDSTLKIQPAKLEDSAVYLCASSQQGAAYEQYFGPGTRLTVT.

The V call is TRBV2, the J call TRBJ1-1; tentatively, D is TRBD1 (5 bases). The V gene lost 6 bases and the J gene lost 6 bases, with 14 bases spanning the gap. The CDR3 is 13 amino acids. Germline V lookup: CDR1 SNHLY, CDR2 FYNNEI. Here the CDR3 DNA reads TGTGCCAGCAGGCCGCGGCAGGGTGCTGAAGCTTTCTTT. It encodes CASRPRQGAEAFF.

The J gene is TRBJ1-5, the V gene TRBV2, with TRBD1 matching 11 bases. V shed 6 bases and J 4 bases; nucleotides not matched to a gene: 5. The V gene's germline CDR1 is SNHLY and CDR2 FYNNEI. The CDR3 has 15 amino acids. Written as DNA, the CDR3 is TGTGCCAGCAGCGCCGGGACAGGGGGGAATCAGCCCCAGCATTTT. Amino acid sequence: CASSAGTGGNQPQHF.

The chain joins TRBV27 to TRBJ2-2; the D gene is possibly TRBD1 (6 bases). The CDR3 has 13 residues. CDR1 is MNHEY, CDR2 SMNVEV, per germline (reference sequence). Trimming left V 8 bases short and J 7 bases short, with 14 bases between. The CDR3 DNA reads TGTGCCAGCCAGACACAGGGTATCGGGGAGCTGTTTTTT. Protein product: CASQTQGIGELFF.

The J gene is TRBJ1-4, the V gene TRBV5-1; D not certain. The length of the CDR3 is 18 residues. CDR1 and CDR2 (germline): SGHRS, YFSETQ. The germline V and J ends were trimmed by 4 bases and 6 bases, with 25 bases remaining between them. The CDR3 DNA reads TGCGCCAGCAGCCGCAGCTCTTTGGGTCGGGGTCTGGATGAAAAACTGTTTTTT. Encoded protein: CASSRSSLGRGLDEKLFF.

The CDR3 protein is CASSPRLAGVGDTQYF. The CDR3, as DNA: TGCGCCAGCAGCCCCCGACTAGCGGGAGTTGGAGATACGCAGTATTTT. V is TRBV4-3 and J is TRBJ2-3, with 12 bases lining up with TRBD2. The CDR3 has 16 amino acids. The trim removed 4 bases at V and 5 bases at J, leaving 7 bases unmatched. The germline V gene encodes CDR1 LGHNA and CDR2 YSLEER.

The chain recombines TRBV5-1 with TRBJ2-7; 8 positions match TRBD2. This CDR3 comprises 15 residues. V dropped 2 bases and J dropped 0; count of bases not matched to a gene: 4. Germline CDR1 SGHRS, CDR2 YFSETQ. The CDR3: CASSFRRGASYEQYF. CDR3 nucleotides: TGCGCCAGCAGCTTCAGGCGGGGGGCCTCCTACGAGCAGTACTTC.